This T cell receptor (beta chain) is from a study of cytomegalovirus exposure and HLA in healthy donors. Looking at the study overall: Earlier sequencing of 150 million to 200 million T cells yielded around 120 million unique TCR beta sequences. A data release that came early held approximately 92 million unique TCRs from HLA-typed donors.

In regard to this clone: Its antigen is still unknown.

This PCR relied on a set of 60 Vbeta primers and 13 Jbeta primers. Clones were sequenced by immunoSEQ multiplex PCR, and TCRdb holds only the in-frame ones, with some missing. Of some 56,000 clones in the sample, around three fifths were seen once. J was trimmed by 2 bases and V by 0 bases; bases with no gene match: 3. The germline gives CDR1 MNHNY, CDR2 SVGAGI (reference sequence). CDR3 size: 16 residues. General observations from the study: Evidence from a later analysis indicated that most CMV-associated TCR beta chains looked HLA-restricted. About 90% or about 30% of the time was how often most TCR beta V segments were productive, according to an earlier analysis.

This TCR came from a human donor in good health. The V call is TRBV6-6, the J call TRBJ1-3, with 8 bases identical to TRBD1. Source material: PBMCs. CDR3 sequence: CASSYSMDRAGNTIYF. CDR3 coding DNA: TGTGCCAGCAGTTACTCGATGGACAGGGCTGGAAACACCATATATTTT.